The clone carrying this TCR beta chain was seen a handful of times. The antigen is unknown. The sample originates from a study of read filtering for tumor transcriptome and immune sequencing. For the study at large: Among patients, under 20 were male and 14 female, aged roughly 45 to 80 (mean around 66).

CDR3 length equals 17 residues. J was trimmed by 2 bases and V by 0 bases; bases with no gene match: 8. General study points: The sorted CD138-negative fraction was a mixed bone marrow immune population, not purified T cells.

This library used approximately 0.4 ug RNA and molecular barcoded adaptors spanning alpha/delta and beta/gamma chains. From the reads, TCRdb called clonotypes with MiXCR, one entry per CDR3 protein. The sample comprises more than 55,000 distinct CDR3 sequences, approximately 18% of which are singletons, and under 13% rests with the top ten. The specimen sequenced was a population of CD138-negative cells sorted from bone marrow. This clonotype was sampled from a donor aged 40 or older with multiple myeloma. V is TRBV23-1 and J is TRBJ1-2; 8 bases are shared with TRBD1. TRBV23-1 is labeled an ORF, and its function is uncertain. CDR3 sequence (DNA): TGCGCCAGCAGTCAATCCCAGGGGGCCAGAAGGAACTATGGCTACACCTTC. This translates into CASSQSQGARRNYGYTF.